Presented here are 12 T cell receptor beta chains from one specimen sequenced in a study of human T cells and chemical hapten exposure. TCRdb independently ran MiXCR on the RACE reads; one entry per CDR3 protein. The sample shows tens of thousands of distinct CDR3 sequences, 8% to 11% of them seen only once. Time point reported: patch test 1, 2 weeks after DPC sensitization. Indicated treatment: therapeutic diphenylcyclopropenone sensitization with weekly scalp DPC. The input for sequencing was whole blood, taken in connection with sensitization to the hapten diphenylcyclopropenone (DPC). The source is a man aged 40-55 years with alopecia areata. Some clones in this sample may be carry-over from other donors' samples.

The V call is TRBV29-1, the J call TRBJ2-1; D not resolved. The CDR3 has 17 residues. Per germline, CDR1 SQVTM and CDR2 ANQGSEA. V was shortened by 2 bases and J by 4 bases, with 21 bases between the two germline ends. This CDR3 reads CSVESSEEPKKYNEQFF. In DNA, the CDR3 is TGCAGCGTTGAATCCTCTGAGGAGCCCAAAAAATACAATGAGCAGTTCTTC.

The rearrangement uses TRBV6-2 or TRBV6-3 and TRBJ2-5, with TRBD2 identical over 10 bases. Trimming at V came to 6 bases and at J to 5 bases, leaving 6 bases not matched to a gene. Germline lookup yields CDR1 MNHEY and CDR2 SVGEGT. The CDR3 extends over 14 amino acids. The CDR3 sequence is CASRAAGGQETQYF. In DNA form, the CDR3 reads TGTGCCAGCAGAGCAGCGGGAGGGCAGGAGACCCAGTACTTC.

The rearrangement links TRBV29-1 to TRBJ1-1; possible D gene TRBD1, 6 bases. CDR1 and CDR2 from the germline V gene are SQVTM and ANQGSEA. Trimming pared 1 base from V and 11 bases from J, leaving 14 bases between. The CDR3 covers 12 residues. The CDR3 sequence: CSVEGRDTGAFF. In DNA form, the CDR3 reads TGCAGCGTTGAAGGACGGGACACCGGCGCTTTCTTT. The variable domain in full, completed from reference TRBV29-1 and TRBJ1-1, reads SAVISQKPSRDICQRGTSLTIQCQVDSQVTMMFWYRQQPGQSLTLIATANQGSEATYESGFVIDKFPISRPNLTFSTLTVSNMSPEDSSIYLCSVEGRDTGAFFGQGTRLTVV.

This clonotype has just a few counts. V gene TRBV27 combines with J gene TRBJ1-1; perhaps TRBD1 as D (6 bases). Germline V gives CDR1 MNHEY, CDR2 SMNVEV (reference sequence). V lost 1 base, J lost 1 base, and 16 bases lay in between. This CDR3 has 17 amino acids. CDR3 nucleotide sequence: TGTGCCAGCAGTTTATTAGGGGCAGGGGAAAGGAACACTGAAGCTTTCTTT. Amino acids: CASSLLGAGERNTEAFF.

About this clonotype itself: A read error may produce the germline difference seen at one junction end. V usage is TRBV4-2 and J usage is TRBJ2-7; tentative D call: TRBD2 (6 bases). The germline V gene has CDR1 LGHNA and CDR2 YNFKEQ. This CDR3 has 16 residues. In nucleotides, the CDR3 is TGTGCCAGCAGCCAATCATCGCTTGCCGGGAGTCACGAGCAATACTTC. Translated: CASSQSSLAGSHEQYF.

At least ten counts were recorded for this clonotype. J is TRBJ1-1 and V is TRBV30; the match to TRBD1 covers 7 bases. The germline gives CDR1 GTSNPN, CDR2 SVGIG (reference sequence). This CDR3 comprises 15 residues. V gave up 4 bases and J gave up 6 bases; unmatched junction bases: 14. CDR3 bases: TGTGCCTGGAATAGTATGCGACAGGGACGACCTGAAGCTTTCTTT. Protein product: CAWNSMRQGRPEAFF.

The V gene is TRBV28, the J gene TRBJ2-3, with TRBD2 matching 9 bases. From germline, CDR1 is MDHEN and CDR2 SYDVKM. The length of the CDR3 is 15 residues. Trimming took 8 bases from V and 1 from J; bases not matched to a gene: 7. CDR3: CASSPGTSRTDTQYF. The CDR3 DNA follows: TGTGCCAGCTCTCCCGGGACTAGCCGCACAGATACGCAGTATTTT.

V is TRBV18 and J is TRBJ2-7, with TRBD2 matching over 10 bases. The ends lost 1 base at V and 4 bases at J; junction bases unmatched: 1. The germline V gene encodes CDR1 KGHSH and CDR2 LQKENI. The CDR3 loop spans 14 amino acids. The CDR3 loop is CASSPLAGGYEQYF. The CDR3 DNA reads TGTGCCAGCTCACCACTAGCGGGAGGTTACGAGCAGTACTTC.

The rearrangement uses TRBV6-5 and TRBJ1-3; D uncertain. The CDR3 covers 15 residues. CDR1 is MNHEY and CDR2 is SVGAGI in the germline V gene. Trimming removed 0 bases at V and 0 bases at J, with 6 bases between. The CDR3 sequence: CASSYSPVSGNTIYF. Written as DNA, the CDR3 is TGTGCCAGCAGTTACTCACCAGTCTCTGGAAACACCATATATTTT.

This clonotype occurred once. V usage is TRBV10-3 and J usage is TRBJ2-3; 7 nucleotides align to TRBD1. The CDR3 covers 15 residues. Trimming removed 3 bases from V and 1 base from J; junction bases left unmatched: 4. Germline CDR1 reads ENHRY; CDR2 reads SYGVKD. The CDR3 is CAISEQGLGTDTQYF. The DNA for the CDR3 is TGTGCCATCAGTGAACAGGGGCTGGGCACAGATACGCAGTATTTT.

This clonotype turned up a few times. This chain joins TRBV27 and TRBJ2-3; TRBD2 matches 13 bases. The CDR3 runs to 15 residues. Trimming cost V 2 bases and J 4 bases; bases outside gene matches: 0. Germline CDR1 reads MNHEY; CDR2 reads SMNVEV (reference sequence). The CDR3 region has the DNA TGTGCCAGCAGTTTAGGGACTAGCGGGGCAGATACGCAGTATTTT. Translating it yields CASSLGTSGADTQYF.

The rearrangement links TRBV20-1 to TRBJ1-5; D is possibly TRBD1 (5 bases). Germline values: CDR1 DFQATT, CDR2 SNEGSKA (reference sequence). Trimming pared 0 bases from V and 0 bases from J, leaving 15 bases between. This CDR3 is 17 amino acids long. The CDR3 loop is CSAREVRAAASNQPQHF. CDR3 DNA: TGCAGTGCTAGAGAGGTCAGGGCTGCAGCTAGCAATCAGCCCCAGCATTTT.